Sequencing of this T cell receptor beta chain was carried out in a study of cytomegalovirus exposure and HLA in healthy donors. As to this clone: Antigen specificity is unknown.

Study-wide findings and caveats: TCR beta chains associated with HLA were, in a later analysis, more clonally expanded than equally common others. By a later analysis, the bulk of CMV-associated TCR beta chains appeared HLA-restricted.

CDR3 length equals 16 residues. With V trimmed by 4 bases and J by 4 bases, 13 bases remained unmatched. Germline V gene data show CDR1 as SGHNT and CDR2 as YYREEE (reference sequence). In the PCR, 60 Vbeta and 13 Jbeta primers were used. The assay was immunoSEQ multiplex PCR, and TCRdb's table has in-frame clones only and misses some. The data show more than 95,000 clones, 60% to 75% seen once. Material for sequencing was PBMCs. The rearrangement links TRBV5-4 to TRBJ1-2; 7 bases are shared with TRBD1. The sequence derives from a female donor in good health and CMV-seropositive. Here the CDR3 reads CASSLMRQGLFYGYTF. CDR3 in DNA: TGTGCCAGCAGCCTGATGAGACAGGGCCTCTTCTATGGCTACACCTTC.